The 28 T cell receptor beta chains reported below all come from one sample, sequenced in a study of blood T cell repertoires in COVID-19. The table came from immunoSEQ multiplex PCR; TCRdb's copy has only in-frame clones and leaves some out. Here the sample spans 180,000 or so clones, 80% being singletons. Input material: PBMCs or T cells enriched from blood (not recorded which). The source of these receptors is a man aged 60 to 75 who had been exposed to COVID-19.

This sequence joins TRBV7-2 and TRBJ1-2; D possibly corresponds to TRBD1 (5 bases). There are 15 residues in the CDR3. Germline CDR1 and CDR2: SGHTA and FQGNSA. Trimming left V 2 bases short and J 7 bases short, with 17 bases between. CDR3 sequence reads: CASSLLGQGGFGYTF. The CDR3 DNA sequence: TGTGCCAGCAGCTTATTAGGGCAGGGCGGCTTTGGCTACACCTTC.

This chain connects TRBV5-1 to TRBJ2-3, with TRBD2 identical over 9 bases. The CDR3 is 18 residues long. V shed 2 bases, J shed 0 bases, and the junction held 10 bases outside the gene matches. Germline assignment: CDR1 SGHRS and CDR2 YFSETQ. The CDR3 DNA is TGCGCCAGCAGCTTAAAGACTAGCGGCCGCTCTAGCACAGATACGCAGTATTTT. Its translation: CASSLKTSGRSSTDTQYF.

The gene calls are TRBV6-5 and TRBJ2-2; TRBD1 might be the D (6 bases). The CDR3 extends over 14 amino acids. CDR1 and CDR2 (germline): MNHEY, SVGAGI. The V end lost 7 bases, the J end lost 4 bases, and 13 bases lay between the germline ends. The CDR3 sequence: CASTQGVSTGELFF. For the CDR3, the DNA is TGTGCCAGCACACAGGGAGTTTCCACCGGGGAGCTGTTTTTT.

The genes are TRBV5-1 and TRBJ2-7; 9 bases line up with TRBD1. There are 17 residues in the CDR3. Trimming cost V 0 bases and J 1 base; bases outside gene matches: 8. CDR1 is SGHRS and CDR2 is YFSETQ in the germline V gene. CDR3 in amino acids: CASSLVSSGTGSYEQYF. In nucleotides, the CDR3 is TGCGCCAGCAGCTTGGTCTCCTCCGGGACAGGGTCCTACGAGCAGTACTTC.

This chain connects TRBV28 to TRBJ2-1; 12 nucleotides align to TRBD1. The length of the CDR3 is 19 residues. Unmatched junction bases numbered 12, after V lost 4 bases and J lost 2 bases. Looked up from germline, CDR1 is MDHEN and CDR2 is SYDVKM. The CDR3 is CASSSGTGGSGRPYNEQFF. CDR3 bases: TGTGCCAGCAGTTCCGGGACAGGGGGCAGCGGGAGGCCCTACAATGAGCAGTTCTTC.

This clone was counted at least ten times. The V call is TRBV23-1, the J call TRBJ2-7, with 12 bases matching TRBD2. TRBV23-1 counts as an open reading frame of uncertain function. The CDR3 contains 18 residues. V was clipped by 4 bases and J by 4 bases; unmatched bases: 14. The CDR3 DNA is TGCGCCAGCAGTCCTCGTCCGGGACTAGCGGGCCTTCTTTACGAGCAGTACTTC. Protein: CASSPRPGLAGLLYEQYF.

V gene TRBV6-5 combines with J gene TRBJ2-1, with TRBD2 identical over 11 bases. The length of the CDR3 is 16 residues. The V gene's germline CDR1 is MNHEY and CDR2 SVGAGI. Germline trimming cut 2 bases from V and 6 bases from J; bases unmatched to any gene: 6. The CDR3: CASSYQTSGTGNEQFF. CDR3 in DNA: TGTGCCAGCAGTTACCAGACTAGCGGGACTGGCAATGAGCAGTTCTTC.

The rearrangement uses TRBV14 and TRBJ2-1; D is uncertain. Between the trimmed V and J ends, which lost 6 bases and 8 bases, there was a span of 14 bases. Germline V gene lookup returns CDR1 SGHDN and CDR2 FVKESK. This CDR3 comprises 13 residues. CDR3 nucleotides: TGTGCCAGCAGTAGATCAATTATTCATGAGCAGTTCTTC. Translated: CASSRSIIHEQFF.

This chain joins TRBV30 and TRBJ1-4, with 12 bases fitting TRBD1. The CDR3 runs to 13 residues. J lost 14 bases, V lost 4 bases, and 8 bases had no gene match. Germline V gene sequence: CDR1 GTSNPN, CDR2 SVGIG (reference sequence). The CDR3, as DNA: TGTGCCTGGAATAGGGACAGGGGGCTCGACCTGTTTTTT. Protein: CAWNRDRGLDLFF.

The chain employs TRBV11-3 and TRBJ1-4; 9 bases are shared with TRBD1. Germline-derived CDR1 and CDR2 are SGHNT and YENEEA. The CDR3 has 12 amino acids. V lost 10 bases, J lost 7 bases, and 4 bases stayed unmatched. CDR3 nucleotide sequence: TGTGCCACACAGGGGGCGAGTGAAAAACTGTTTTTT. It is translated as CATQGASEKLFF.

The chain uses TRBV1 and TRBJ2-5; no DNA check was done on the table's D call, TRBD2. TRBV1 is designated a pseudogene. The CDR3 covers 13 residues. CDR3 sequence (DNA): TGCACCAGGGAGGACGCTCTAGGGGAGACCCAGTACTTC. It specifies CTREDALGETQYF.

This clone was seen only once. The chain uses TRBV4-3 and TRBJ1-1, with D tentatively TRBD1 (6 bases). Looked up from germline, CDR1 is LGHNA and CDR2 is YSLEER. V was cut by 0 bases and J by 3 bases, with 14 bases left in between. CDR3 size: 16 residues. The CDR3 DNA reads TGCGCCAGCAGCCAAGAACAGGGACGCTCTTACACTGAAGCTTTCTTT. This gives the protein CASSQEQGRSYTEAFF.

This CDR3 is CASSLTGLHNEQFF. CDR3 DNA: TGCGCCAGCAGCCTAACCGGACTACACAATGAGCAGTTCTTC. The V call is TRBV5-1, the J call TRBJ2-1, with a possible D match to TRBD2 (6 bases). Between the trimmed V and J ends, which lost 4 bases and 5 bases, there was a span of 13 bases. This CDR3 has 14 residues. The germline V gene has CDR1 SGHRS and CDR2 YFSETQ.

The chain joins TRBV29-1 to TRBJ2-7, with D possibly being TRBD1 (5 bases). The CDR3 length is 11 residues. The germline gives CDR1 SQVTM, CDR2 ANQGSEA. V lost 5 bases, J lost 5 bases, and 10 bases lay in between. CDR3 protein: CSVRQNHEQYF. CDR3 in DNA: TGCAGCGTTAGACAGAACCACGAGCAGTACTTC.

The chain combines TRBV29-1 with TRBJ2-3; 8 nucleotides match TRBD1. CDR3 length: 14 residues. Losses at the gene ends were 7 bases for V and 3 bases for J; bases not matched to a gene: 9. Germline V gene lookup returns CDR1 SQVTM and CDR2 ANQGSEA. In nucleotides, the CDR3 is TGCAGCGCAATACCGGGACAGGCTACAGATACGCAGTATTTT. This encodes CSAIPGQATDTQYF.

V usage is TRBV2 and J usage is TRBJ1-6, with D unresolved. The V end lost 8 bases, the J end lost 4 bases, and 15 bases lay between the germline ends. There are 15 residues in the CDR3. Germline V lookup: CDR1 SNHLY, CDR2 FYNNEI. In DNA form, the CDR3 reads TGTGCCAGCTTCAGTGCCGGAGCTTATAATTCACCCCTCCACTTT. Encoded protein: CASFSAGAYNSPLHF.

The chain recombines TRBV5-4 with TRBJ1-3; TRBD1 might be the D (5 bases). V lost 4 bases, J lost 3 bases, and 14 bases lay in between. This CDR3 is built from 15 residues. The V gene's germline CDR1 is SGHNT and CDR2 YYREEE (reference sequence). The CDR3 DNA is TGTGCCAGCAGCCCCGACAGTACGTTTGGAAACACCATATATTTT. The encoded protein is CASSPDSTFGNTIYF.

The rearrangement uses TRBV11-2 and TRBJ2-7; D gene unclear. The CDR3 is 14 amino acids. Between the trimmed V and J ends, which lost 1 base and 1 base, there was a span of 8 bases. Germline lookup yields CDR1 SGHAT and CDR2 FQNNGV. The CDR3 protein is CASSLGAESYEQYF. The DNA of the CDR3 is TGTGCCAGCAGCTTAGGGGCAGAATCCTACGAGCAGTACTTC.

The rearrangement joins TRBV28 to TRBJ1-1, with 9 bases matching TRBD1. This CDR3 region has 14 residues. The junction had 10 bases not matched to a gene; V was cut back by 7 bases and J by 7 bases. Germline CDR1 and CDR2: MDHEN and SYDVKM. This CDR3 is CASTFPDRGGEAFF. For the CDR3, the DNA is TGTGCCAGCACTTTCCCGGACAGGGGAGGTGAAGCTTTCTTT.

The DNA of the CDR3 is TGTGCCAGCAGTTTCGAGGGAAACATTCAGTACTTC. Protein sequence: CASSFEGNIQYF. The chain employs TRBV2 and TRBJ2-4, with D possibly TRBD2 on 5 matching bases. The V gene lost 5 bases and the J gene lost 6 bases, with 8 bases spanning the gap. Germline lookup yields CDR1 SNHLY and CDR2 FYNNEI. The CDR3 covers 12 residues.

The genes are TRBV30 and TRBJ1-4; 12 bases match TRBD1. The CDR3 consists of 16 residues. CDR1 and CDR2 (germline): GTSNPN, SVGIG (reference sequence). The V and J ends lost 2 bases and 5 bases, in that order; junction bases with no gene match: 6. CDR3 protein: CAWSSWDRGPNEKLFF. In DNA, the CDR3 is TGTGCCTGGAGTTCTTGGGACAGGGGGCCGAATGAAAAACTGTTTTTT.

The chain links TRBV6-2 or TRBV6-3 to TRBJ2-7, with TRBD1 matching over 11 bases. V was pared by 2 bases and J by 5 bases, with 11 bases of the junction left unmatched. Looked up from germline, CDR1 is MNHEY and CDR2 is SVGEGT. The CDR3 covers 17 residues. The CDR3 region has the DNA TGTGCCAGCAGTTACCCCCTTGGACAGGGGGCGCTTGACGAGCAGTACTTC. This gives the protein CASSYPLGQGALDEQYF.

The V gene is TRBV24-1, the J gene TRBJ2-7; D possibly corresponds to TRBD1 (5 bases). Trimming left V 3 bases short and J 2 bases short, with 10 bases between. The CDR3 covers 14 residues. Germline assignment: CDR1 KGHDR and CDR2 SFDVKD. The CDR3 DNA is TGTGCCACCAGTGATGCCTACAGGACCTACGAGCAGTACTTC. It translates to CATSDAYRTYEQYF.

J is TRBJ2-3 and V is TRBV2, with D possibly being TRBD2 (5 bases). This CDR3 has 14 residues. The V gene's germline CDR1 is SNHLY and CDR2 FYNNEI. Trimming removed 5 bases from V and 14 bases from J, with 23 bases in between. The CDR3 loop is CASSLALEGEGRYF. The CDR3 nucleotides read TGTGCCAGCAGTCTCGCTCTCGAGGGAGAGGGTCGGTATTTT.

V and J are TRBV24-1 and TRBJ1-5; D unresolved. Germline V gives CDR1 KGHDR, CDR2 SFDVKD. The CDR3 runs to 12 residues. V was pared by 4 bases and J by 7 bases, with 7 bases between. CDR3 nucleotides: TGTGCCACCAGTGAACCGGGACAGCCCCAGCATTTT. It codes for CATSEPGQPQHF.

This chain uses TRBV19 with TRBJ2-3; 8 nucleotides agree with TRBD1. V lost 0 bases, J lost 4 bases, and 6 bases stayed unmatched. Germline loops: CDR1 LNHDA, CDR2 SQIVND (reference sequence). This CDR3 has 16 residues. The CDR3 nucleotides read TGTGCCAGTAGTATAGATGTAGGACAGGGTGCAGATACGCAGTATTTT. This codes for CASSIDVGQGADTQYF.

The chain couples TRBV19 to TRBJ2-7, with 8 nucleotides matching TRBD2. The germline gives CDR1 LNHDA, CDR2 SQIVND (reference sequence). The CDR3 sequence is 16 residues long. Trimming removed 6 bases from V and 0 bases from J; junction bases left unmatched: 10. The CDR3: CASSPRASGSSYEQYF. CDR3 coding DNA: TGTGCCAGTAGCCCTAGGGCTAGCGGGTCCTCCTACGAGCAGTACTTC.

The chain recombines TRBV14 with TRBJ2-7, with D unresolved. Germline-derived CDR1 and CDR2 are SGHDN and FVKESK. Between the trimmed V and J ends, which lost 1 base and 0 bases, there was a span of 10 bases. This CDR3 comprises 15 residues. This CDR3 is CASSQGYGSSYEQYF. The CDR3 DNA follows: TGTGCCAGCAGCCAAGGTTACGGTAGCTCCTACGAGCAGTACTTC.